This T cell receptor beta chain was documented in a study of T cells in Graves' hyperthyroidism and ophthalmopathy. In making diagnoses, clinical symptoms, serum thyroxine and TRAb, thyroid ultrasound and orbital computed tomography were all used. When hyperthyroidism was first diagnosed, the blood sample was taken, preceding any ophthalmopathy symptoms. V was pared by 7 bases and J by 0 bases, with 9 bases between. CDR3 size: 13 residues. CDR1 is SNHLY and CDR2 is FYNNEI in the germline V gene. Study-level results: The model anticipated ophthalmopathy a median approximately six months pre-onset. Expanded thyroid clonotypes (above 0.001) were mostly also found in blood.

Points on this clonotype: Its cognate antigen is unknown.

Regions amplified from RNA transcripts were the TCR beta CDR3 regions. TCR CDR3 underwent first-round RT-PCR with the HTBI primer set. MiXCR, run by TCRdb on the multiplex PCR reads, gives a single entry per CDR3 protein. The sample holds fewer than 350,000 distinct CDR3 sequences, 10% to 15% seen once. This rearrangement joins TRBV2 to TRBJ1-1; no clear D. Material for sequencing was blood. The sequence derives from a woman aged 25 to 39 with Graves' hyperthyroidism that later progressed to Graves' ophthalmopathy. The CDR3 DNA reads TGTGCCAGCACACCGATGCTGAACACTGAAGCTTTCTTT. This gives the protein CASTPMLNTEAFF.